This T cell receptor beta chain was sequenced in a study of blood T cell repertoires in COVID-19. Some clones are missing from TCRdb's copy, which holds only in-frame ones; the method was immunoSEQ multiplex PCR. This sample yields about 280,000 clones, of which under 90% are seen a single time; just under 0.95% belongs to the top ten. The germline gives CDR1 SGHNT, CDR2 YYREEE (reference sequence). J lost 7 bases, V lost 4 bases, and 8 bases had no gene match. The CDR3 is made up of 15 amino acids. This TCR derives from a woman aged 40 to 49 who had recovered from COVID-19. The sample was peripheral blood. The rearrangement uses TRBV5-4 and TRBJ2-1, with 10 nucleotides matching TRBD2. DNA of the CDR3: TGTGCCAGCAGCATAACTAGCGGGGCGTCGAATGAGCAGTTCTTC. It specifies CASSITSGASNEQFF.